This TCR beta chain is from a study of T cells in Graves' hyperthyroidism and ophthalmopathy. CDR3 length: 15 residues. Germline assignment: CDR1 SGHNT and CDR2 YYREEE (reference sequence). Unmatched junction bases numbered 4, after V lost 4 bases and J lost 3 bases. TCR beta CDR3 sequences were amplified from RNA transcripts. HTBI primers were employed in a first-round RT-PCR of the TCR CDR3. Using its own MiXCR run on the multiplex PCR reads, TCRdb lists one record per CDR3 protein. This table holds under 400,000 distinct CDR3 sequences, more than 11% found once. This clonotype occurred many times. The V call is TRBV5-4, the J call TRBJ2-1, with 10 bases identical to TRBD2. Sequenced input: blood. The source of this sequence is a woman aged 60-70 years with Graves' hyperthyroidism. The CDR3 reads CASSEGLADYNEQFF. CDR3 bases: TGTGCCAGCAGCGAAGGACTAGCGGACTACAATGAGCAGTTCTTC.